This is a list of T cell receptor beta chains from one sample in a study of T-cell memory formation after mild COVID-19. TCRdb re-analysed the 5' RACE reads in MiXCR, keeping a single row per CDR3 protein. The repertoire consists of some 490,000 distinct CDR3 sequences, with around a sixth occurring once and the leading ten covering about 12%. Source material: PBMCs or a T cell subset sorted from them (not recorded which). All receptors derive from an adult woman who had mild COVID-19 (a few samples of this study predate the infection). Cell type and time point are not known. Both conserved end residues are part of each CDR3. D genes are given only for firm matches. The size entry is marked missing in some rows and otherwise reads once, few, many or a size class.

j_gene,v_gene,d_gene,abundance,CDR3aa,CDR3nt
TRBJ2-1,TRBV29-1,.,many,CSVVAQGQNYNEQFF,TGCAGCGTTGTAGCCCAGGGGCAGAACTACAATGAGCAGTTCTTC
TRBJ2-5,TRBV6-2/TRBV6-3,.,few,CASSYSMETQYF,TGTGCCAGCAGTTATAGCATGGAGACCCAGTACTTC
TRBJ2-1,TRBV12-3/TRBV12-4,.,few,CASSLGQMPSYNEQFF,TGTGCCAGCAGTTTAGGACAGATGCCGTCCTACAATGAGCAGTTCTTC
TRBJ1-6,TRBV3-1,.,few,CASSQGGGEPLHF,TGTGCCAGCAGCCAAGGGGGGGGTGAACCCCTCCACTTT
TRBJ1-2,TRBV2,.,few,CASDRKNYGYTF,TGTGCCAGTGACAGGAAAAACTATGGCTACACCTTC
TRBJ2-3,TRBV12-3/TRBV12-4,TRBD2,few,CASSLQRGVPDTQYF,TGTGCCAGCAGTTTACAGCGGGGGGTTCCAGATACGCAGTATTTT
TRBJ1-1,TRBV4-3,.,.,CASSPMDSLNTEAFF,TGCGCCAGCAGCCCCATGGACAGTCTGAACACTGAAGCTTTCTTT
TRBJ2-1,TRBV21-1,.,.,CASSKAGREYNEQFF,TGTGCCAGCAGCAAAGCCGGCAGGGAGTACAATGAGCAGTTCTTC
TRBJ1-1,TRBV5-1,.,few,CASSLQGTNTEAFF,TGCGCCAGCAGCTTGCAGGGGACGAACACTGAAGCTTTCTTT
TRBJ2-2,TRBV6-5,.,.,CASSYSDSYTGELFF,TGTGCCAGCAGTTATTCTGACTCCTACACCGGGGAGCTGTTTTTT
TRBJ1-1,TRBV5-5,.,.,CASSLQRMNTEAFF,TGTGCCAGCAGCTTGCAGAGAATGAACACTGAAGCTTTCTTT
TRBJ2-1,TRBV4-1,.,.,CASSQDKNRGYNEQFF,TGCGCCAGCAGCCAAGATAAGAACAGAGGCTACAATGAGCAGTTCTTC
TRBJ2-2,TRBV6-2/TRBV6-3,.,.,CASIPGPLKDTGELFF,TGTGCCAGCATACCGGGACCCCTGAAGGACACCGGGGAGCTGTTTTTT
TRBJ2-4,TRBV28,.,.,CASSSSGPLKNIQYF,TGTGCCAGCAGTTCATCGGGTCCGCTTAAAAACATTCAGTACTTC
TRBJ2-1,TRBV24-1,.,few,CATSDQYNEQFF,TGTGCCACCAGTGACCAATACAATGAGCAGTTCTTC
TRBJ2-1,TRBV6-6,.,few,CASSWGGANEQFF,TGTGCCAGCAGCTGGGGGGGGGCGAATGAGCAGTTCTTC
TRBJ2-1,TRBV7-6,.,.,CASSLEREHLVGQFF,TGTGCCAGCAGCCTCGAACGGGAGCATTTGGTGGGGCAGTTCTTC
TRBJ2-1,TRBV7-2,TRBD1,.,CASSLVQGVNEQFF,TGTGCCAGCAGCTTAGTGCAGGGGGTCAATGAGCAGTTCTTC
TRBJ1-1,TRBV11-3,.,few,CASSPKNTEAFF,TGTGCCAGCAGCCCCAAGAACACTGAAGCTTTCTTT
TRBJ2-3,TRBV12-3/TRBV12-4,.,.,CATEPLAARGDTQYF,TGTGCCACCGAACCCTTAGCCGCAAGGGGAGATACGCAGTATTTT
TRBJ2-6,TRBV5-1,.,medium-sized,CASSLEGVGANVLTF,TGCGCCAGCAGCTTGGAGGGGGTTGGGGCCAACGTCCTGACTTTC
TRBJ1-1,TRBV14,TRBD1,many,CATGVSFTEAFF,TGTGCGACAGGGGTGAGTTTCACTGAAGCTTTCTTT
TRBJ1-1,TRBV12-3/TRBV12-4,TRBD1,.,CASSRSGTGVNTEAFF,TGTGCCAGCAGCAGATCCGGGACAGGGGTGAACACTGAAGCTTTCTTT
TRBJ2-5,TRBV7-2,.,few,CASSLAGRGETQYF,TGTGCCAGCAGCTTAGCGGGCCGGGGGGAGACCCAGTACTTC
TRBJ2-4,TRBV12-3/TRBV12-4,.,few,CASSQLAKNIQYF,TGTGCCAGCAGTCAACTAGCCAAAAACATTCAGTACTTC
TRBJ2-3,TRBV24-1,.,many,CATSASTVTDTQYF,TGTGCCACCAGTGCATCCACTGTCACAGATACGCAGTATTTT
TRBJ1-2,TRBV9,.,.,CASSPEFQLIRGYTF,TGTGCCAGCAGCCCCGAATTTCAGTTAATCCGGGGCTACACCTTC
TRBJ2-1,TRBV10-3,.,.,CAISGGQEQFF,TGTGCCATCAGTGGCGGACAGGAGCAGTTCTTC
TRBJ2-1,TRBV5-1,.,few,CASSPPGRTSLDEQFF,TGCGCCAGCAGCCCCCCTGGCAGGACCTCCTTGGATGAGCAGTTCTTC
TRBJ2-1,TRBV10-3,.,.,CAISEGTSYNEQFF,TGTGCCATCAGTGAAGGTACTTCCTACAATGAGCAGTTCTTC
TRBJ1-1,TRBV29-1,.,few,CSAVQGTTEAFF,TGCAGCGCCGTACAGGGTACCACTGAAGCTTTCTTT
TRBJ1-2,TRBV20-1,.,.,CSATSLQITGRRAYGYTF,TGCAGTGCTACGTCCTTACAAATTACAGGGCGAAGAGCCTATGGCTACACCTTC
TRBJ2-7,TRBV7-6,TRBD2,.,CASSLQTSGGSYEQYF,TGTGCCAGCAGCTTACAGACTAGCGGGGGCTCCTACGAGCAGTACTTC
TRBJ2-5,TRBV29-1,.,few,CSVSTGAEWTQYF,TGCAGCGTCTCCACCGGGGCGGAGTGGACCCAGTACTTC
TRBJ2-7,TRBV7-9,TRBD2,few,CASHKGQREYEQYF,TGTGCCAGCCATAAAGGGCAGCGGGAGTACGAGCAGTACTTC